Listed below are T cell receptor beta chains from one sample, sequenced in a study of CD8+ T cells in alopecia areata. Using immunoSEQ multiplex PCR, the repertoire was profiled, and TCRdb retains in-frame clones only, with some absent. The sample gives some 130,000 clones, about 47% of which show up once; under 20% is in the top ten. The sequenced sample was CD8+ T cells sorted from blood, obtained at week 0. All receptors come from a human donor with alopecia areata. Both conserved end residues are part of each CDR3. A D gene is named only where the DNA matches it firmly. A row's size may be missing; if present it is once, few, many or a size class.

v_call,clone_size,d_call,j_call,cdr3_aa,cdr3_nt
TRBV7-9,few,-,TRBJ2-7,CASSLAGTPLEQYF,TGTGCCAGCAGCTTAGCCGGGACCCCTTTAGAGCAGTACTTC
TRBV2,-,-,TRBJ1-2,CASGLQGKINYGYTF,TGTGCCAGCGGATTACAGGGAAAAATAAACTATGGCTACACCTTC
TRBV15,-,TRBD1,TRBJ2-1,CATSSVQGVGNEQFF,TGTGCCACCAGCAGTGTACAGGGGGTCGGCAATGAGCAGTTCTTC
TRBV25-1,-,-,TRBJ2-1,CASSERGTYNEQFF,TGTGCCAGCAGTGAAAGGGGTACCTACAATGAGCAGTTCTTC
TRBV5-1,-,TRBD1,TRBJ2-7,CASRSGTGLYEQYF,TGCGCCAGCAGGTCCGGGACAGGGCTCTACGAGCAGTACTTC
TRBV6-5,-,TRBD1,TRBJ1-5,CASSSGTGGNQPQHF,TGTGCCAGCAGTTCCGGGACAGGGGGAAATCAGCCCCAGCATTTT
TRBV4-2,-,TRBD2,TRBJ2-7,CASSQAPLAGEAYEQYF,TGTGCCAGCAGCCAGGCTCCACTAGCGGGGGAAGCCTACGAGCAGTACTTC
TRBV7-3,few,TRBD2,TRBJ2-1,CASSFAAGGTNNEQFF,TGTGCCAGCAGCTTCGCAGCGGGGGGCACGAACAATGAGCAGTTCTTC
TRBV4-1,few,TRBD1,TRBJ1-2,CASSQGDRVNYGYTF,TGCGCCAGCAGCCAAGGGGACAGGGTAAACTATGGCTACACCTTC
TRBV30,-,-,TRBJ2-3,CAWSVHAGMDTQYF,TGTGCCTGGAGTGTACATGCAGGGATGGATACGCAGTATTTT
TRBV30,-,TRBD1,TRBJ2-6,CALDRGKLNGANVLTF,TGTGCCTTGGACAGGGGAAAATTAAATGGGGCCAACGTCCTGACTTTC
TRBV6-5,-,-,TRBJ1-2,CASRAGTVNGYTF,TGTGCCAGCAGAGCCGGGACTGTGAATGGCTACACCTTC
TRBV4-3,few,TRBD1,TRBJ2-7,CASSQGQGLYEQYF,TGCGCCAGCAGCCAAGGACAGGGCCTCTACGAGCAGTACTTC
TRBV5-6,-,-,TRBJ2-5,CASSLGVVETQYF,TGTGCCAGCAGCTTGGGAGTGGTAGAGACCCAGTACTTC
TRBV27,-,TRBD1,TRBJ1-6,CASSEGQSPLHF,TGTGCCAGCAGTGAGGGACAGTCACCCCTCCACTTT
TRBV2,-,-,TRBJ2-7,CASSRNDPAGEQYF,TGTGCCAGCAGTCGAAACGACCCCGCCGGCGAGCAGTACTTC
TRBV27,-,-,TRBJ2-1,CASSLSGLEQFF,TGTGCCAGCAGTTTATCTGGTCTTGAGCAGTTCTTC
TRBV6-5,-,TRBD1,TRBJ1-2,CASSYTLDREYGYTF,TGTGCCAGCAGTTACACCTTGGACAGGGAATATGGCTACACCTTC
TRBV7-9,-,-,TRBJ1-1,CASSGPTAAEAFF,TGTGCCAGTTCGGGCCCTACCGCGGCTGAAGCTTTCTTT
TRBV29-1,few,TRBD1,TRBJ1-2,CSVGQGSYGYTF,TGCAGCGTGGGACAGGGTAGCTATGGCTACACCTTC
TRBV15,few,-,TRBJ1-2,CATSRDGGVWHGYTF,TGTGCCACCAGCAGAGATGGAGGGGTATGGCATGGCTACACCTTC
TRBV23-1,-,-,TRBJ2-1,CASSQRSGYNEQFF,TGCGCCAGCAGCCAAAGATCGGGTTACAATGAGCAGTTCTTC
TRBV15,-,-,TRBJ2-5,CATSRPPGRAQETQYF,TGTGCCACCAGCAGACCTCCCGGAAGGGCCCAAGAGACCCAGTACTTC
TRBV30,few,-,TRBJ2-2,CAWSEDSGELFF,TGTGCCTGGAGTGAGGATTCCGGGGAGCTGTTTTTT
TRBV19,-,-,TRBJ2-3,CASSIDLETGTSTDTQYF,TGTGCCAGTAGTATAGATTTGGAGACAGGGACTAGCACAGATACGCAGTATTTT
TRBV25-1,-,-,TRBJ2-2,CASGWTRGTGELFF,TGTGCCAGCGGATGGACCCGTGGGACCGGGGAGCTGTTTTTT
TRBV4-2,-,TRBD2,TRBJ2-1,CASSQANSGRGNEQFF,TGTGCCAGCAGCCAAGCGAATAGCGGGCGGGGCAATGAGCAGTTCTTC
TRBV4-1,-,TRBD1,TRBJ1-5,CASGPGTVGNQPQHF,TGCGCCAGCGGGCCCGGGACAGTGGGTAATCAGCCCCAGCATTTT
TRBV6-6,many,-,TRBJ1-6,CASSLPSSYNSPLHF,TGTGCCAGCAGCCTACCGAGCTCCTATAATTCACCCCTCCACTTT
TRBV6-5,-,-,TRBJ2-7,CASMDSYGSYEQYF,TGTGCCAGTATGGACTCGTACGGCTCCTACGAGCAGTACTTC
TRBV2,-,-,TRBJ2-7,CASTPGASYEQYF,TGTGCCAGCACTCCGGGGGCCTCCTACGAGCAGTACTTC
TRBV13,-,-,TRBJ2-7,CASSPNGMTYEQYF,TGTGCCAGCAGCCCTAACGGGATGACCTACGAGCAGTACTTC
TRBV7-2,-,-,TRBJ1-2,CASPGPKLEGYTF,TGTGCCAGTCCTGGCCCCAAATTGGAGGGCTACACCTTC